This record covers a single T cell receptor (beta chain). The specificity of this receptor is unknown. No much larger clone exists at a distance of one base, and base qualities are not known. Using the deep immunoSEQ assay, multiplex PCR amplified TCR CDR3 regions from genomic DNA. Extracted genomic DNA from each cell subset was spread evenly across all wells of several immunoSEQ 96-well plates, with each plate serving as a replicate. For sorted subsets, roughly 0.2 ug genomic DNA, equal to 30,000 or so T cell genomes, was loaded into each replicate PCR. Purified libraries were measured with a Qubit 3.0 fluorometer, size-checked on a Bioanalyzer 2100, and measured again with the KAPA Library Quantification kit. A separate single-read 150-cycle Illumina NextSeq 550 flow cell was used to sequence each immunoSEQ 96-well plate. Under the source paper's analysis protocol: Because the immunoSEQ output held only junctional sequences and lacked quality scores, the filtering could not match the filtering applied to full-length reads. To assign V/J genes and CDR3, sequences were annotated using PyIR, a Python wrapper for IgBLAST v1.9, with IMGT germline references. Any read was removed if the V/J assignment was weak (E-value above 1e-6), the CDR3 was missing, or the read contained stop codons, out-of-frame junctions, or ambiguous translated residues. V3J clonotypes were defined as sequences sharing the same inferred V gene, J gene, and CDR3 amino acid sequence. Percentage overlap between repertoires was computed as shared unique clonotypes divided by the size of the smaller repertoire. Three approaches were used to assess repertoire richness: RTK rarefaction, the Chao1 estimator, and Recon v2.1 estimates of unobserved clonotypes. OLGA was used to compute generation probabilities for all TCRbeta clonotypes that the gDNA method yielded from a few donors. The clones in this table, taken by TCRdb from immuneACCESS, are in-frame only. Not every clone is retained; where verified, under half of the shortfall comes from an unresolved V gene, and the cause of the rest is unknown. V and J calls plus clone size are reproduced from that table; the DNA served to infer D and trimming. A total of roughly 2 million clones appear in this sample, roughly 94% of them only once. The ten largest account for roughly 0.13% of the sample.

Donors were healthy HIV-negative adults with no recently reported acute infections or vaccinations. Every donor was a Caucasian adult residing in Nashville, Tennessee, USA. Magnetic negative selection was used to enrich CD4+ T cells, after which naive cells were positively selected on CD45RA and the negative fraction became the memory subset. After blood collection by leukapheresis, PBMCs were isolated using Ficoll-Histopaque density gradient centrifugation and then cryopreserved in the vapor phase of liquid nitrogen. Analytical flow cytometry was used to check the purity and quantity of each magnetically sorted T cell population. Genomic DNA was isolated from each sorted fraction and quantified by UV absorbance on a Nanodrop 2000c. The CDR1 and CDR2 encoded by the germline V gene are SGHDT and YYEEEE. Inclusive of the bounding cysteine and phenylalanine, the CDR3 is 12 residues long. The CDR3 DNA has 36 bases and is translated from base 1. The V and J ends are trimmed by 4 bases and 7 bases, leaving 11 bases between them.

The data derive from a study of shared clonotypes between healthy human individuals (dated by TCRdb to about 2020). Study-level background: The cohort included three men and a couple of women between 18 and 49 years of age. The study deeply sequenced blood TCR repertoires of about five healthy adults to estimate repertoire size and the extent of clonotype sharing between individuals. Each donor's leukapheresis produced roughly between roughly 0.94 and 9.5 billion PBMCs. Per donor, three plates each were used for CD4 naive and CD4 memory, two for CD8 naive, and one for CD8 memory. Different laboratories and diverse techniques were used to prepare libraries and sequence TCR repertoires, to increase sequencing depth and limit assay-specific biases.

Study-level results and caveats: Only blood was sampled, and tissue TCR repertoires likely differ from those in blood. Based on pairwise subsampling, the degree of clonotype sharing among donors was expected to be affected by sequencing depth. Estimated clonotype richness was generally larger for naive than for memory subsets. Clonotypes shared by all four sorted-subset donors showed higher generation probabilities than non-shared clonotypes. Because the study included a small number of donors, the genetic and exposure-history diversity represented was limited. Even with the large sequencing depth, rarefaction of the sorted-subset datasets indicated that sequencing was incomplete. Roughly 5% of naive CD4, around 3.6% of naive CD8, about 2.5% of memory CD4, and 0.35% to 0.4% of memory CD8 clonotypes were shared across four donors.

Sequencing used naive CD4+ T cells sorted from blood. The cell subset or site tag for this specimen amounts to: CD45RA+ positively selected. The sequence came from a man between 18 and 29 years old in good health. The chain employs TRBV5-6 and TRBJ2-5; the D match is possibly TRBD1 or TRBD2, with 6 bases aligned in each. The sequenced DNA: TGTGCCAGCAGCCTGGGGGGCGGGACCCAGTACTTC. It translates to CASSLGGGTQYF. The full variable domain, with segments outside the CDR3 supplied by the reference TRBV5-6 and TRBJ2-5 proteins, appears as DAGVTQSPTHLIKTRGQQVTLRCSPKSGHDTVSWYQQALGQGPQFIFQYYEEEERQRGNFPDRFSGHQFPNYSSELNVNALLLGDSALYLCASSLGGGTQYFGPGTRLLVL.